Sequencing of this T cell receptor beta chain was carried out in a study of human T cells and chemical hapten exposure. Study details: The patients were mostly female; they had alopecia areata, totalis or universalis. Overall study findings and caveats: Since the donors had alopecia, their immune response may not be the same as that of healthy people. Expanded TCRs produced significantly more large CDR3 similarity clusters than controls did. Those TCRs sitting above 1 in 1000 frequency stayed the same with DPC sensitization.

Time point reported: patch test 2, 6 weeks after DPC sensitization. The treatment: therapeutic diphenylcyclopropenone sensitization with weekly scalp DPC. TCRdb re-called the RACE reads through MiXCR, storing one row per CDR3 protein. The top ten hold around 5.8% of the sample, which has a few hundred thousand distinct CDR3 sequences, around 6% seen once. The germline V gene encodes CDR1 SQVTM and CDR2 ANQGSEA. V lost 7 bases, J lost 9 bases, and 13 bases lay in between. The CDR3 extends over 11 amino acids. This clonotype has a count of ten or more. Its specificity is unknown. This TCR was recovered from a woman aged 18 to 35 with alopecia areata. Some clones in this sample may be carry-over from other donors' samples. The material sequenced was whole blood, taken in connection with sensitization to the hapten diphenylcyclopropenone (DPC). The rearrangement links TRBV29-1 to TRBJ2-1; D may correspond to TRBD1 or TRBD2 (6 bases each). The CDR3 reads CSGGDNAEQFF. The CDR3 bases are TGCAGCGGGGGGGACAATGCTGAGCAGTTCTTC.